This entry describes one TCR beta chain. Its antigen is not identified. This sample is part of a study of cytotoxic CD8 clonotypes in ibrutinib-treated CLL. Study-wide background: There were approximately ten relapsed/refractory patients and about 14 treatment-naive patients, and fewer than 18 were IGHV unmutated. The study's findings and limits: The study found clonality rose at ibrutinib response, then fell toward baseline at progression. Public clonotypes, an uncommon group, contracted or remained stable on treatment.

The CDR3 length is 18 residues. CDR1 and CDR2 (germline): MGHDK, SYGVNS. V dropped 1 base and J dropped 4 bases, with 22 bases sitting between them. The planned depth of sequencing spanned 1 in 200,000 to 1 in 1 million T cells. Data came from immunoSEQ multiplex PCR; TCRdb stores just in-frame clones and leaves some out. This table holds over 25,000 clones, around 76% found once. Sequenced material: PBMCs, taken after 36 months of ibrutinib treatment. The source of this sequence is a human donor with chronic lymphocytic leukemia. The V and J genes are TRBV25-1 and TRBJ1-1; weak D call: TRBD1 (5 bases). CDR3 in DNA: TGTGCCAGCAGTGAATTTGAAAGGGGAGAATGGGGGACCACTGAAGCTTTCTTT. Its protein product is CASSEFERGEWGTTEAFF.